The T cell receptor beta chain described here comes from a study of T cell responses to AZD1222 COVID-19 vaccine. V shed 5 bases and J shed 3 bases, with 5 bases lying between them. CDR1 and CDR2 from the germline V gene are SEHNR and FQNEAQ (reference sequence). This CDR3 has 11 residues. Generated by immunoSEQ multiplex PCR, the TCRdb table keeps only in-frame clones and is missing some. The sample holds approximately 130,000 clones, roughly 86% seen once. As regards this clone: Antigen specificity is unknown.

Whole-study findings and limits: Baseline seropositivity characterized only six AZD1222 recipients. Receipt of two AZD1222 doses was followed by a rise in Spike-specific TCR breadth and depth. Donors, mostly white British, included more females; clonal diversity was possibly underestimated.

Both about-4-week and about-12-week second-dose recipients were combined. V is TRBV7-9 and J is TRBJ2-7; the D is unclear. The material was peripheral blood, obtained 28 days after the second AZD1222 dose. This sequence was found in an adult who received the AZD1222 COVID-19 vaccine. CDR3 nucleotides: TGTGCCAGCAGCACCGGCTACGAGCAGTACTTC. It is translated as CASSTGYEQYF.